This TCR beta chain was captured in a study of T cells in Graves' hyperthyroidism and ophthalmopathy. Study details: Peripheral blood samples were taken at initial diagnosis, prior to any treatment.

RNA transcripts gave rise to amplified TCR beta CDR3 regions. First-round RT-PCR of the TCR CDR3 relied on the HTBI primer set. TCRdb fed the multiplex PCR reads into MiXCR, producing one record per CDR3 protein. The repertoire holds 600,000 or so distinct CDR3 sequences, with roughly 15% as singletons. This clonotype was counted many times. Newly diagnosed hyperthyroidism, duration under 2 months, in patients aged 18 to 65. Material for sequencing was blood. The TCR was taken from a woman in her thirties with Graves' hyperthyroidism.

The CDR3 here is CASSYSGGRSEKLFF. The CDR3, as DNA: TGTGCCAGCAGTTACTCGGGAGGGAGGAGCGAAAAACTGTTTTTT. The gene calls are TRBV6-5 and TRBJ1-4; D not certain. The CDR3 consists of 15 residues. Germline CDR1 is MNHEY and CDR2 is SVGAGI. Trimming took 0 bases from V and 8 from J, leaving 13 bases between them.